This note documents a single TCR beta chain sequence. The antigen is undetermined. This sample was included in a study of cytomegalovirus exposure and HLA in healthy donors. Study-wide points: Differences between HLA loci emerged in a later analysis of TCR association rates, with DRB1 most and HLA-C fewest. Reports indicated that the classifier achieved high specificity and sensitivity in diagnosing cytomegalovirus status.

Regarding donors, all were healthy bone marrow donors. It was with 60 Vbeta and 13 Jbeta primers that the PCR ran. Clones were read by immunoSEQ multiplex PCR, and TCRdb kept only the in-frame ones, dropping some. The repertoire holds 110,000 to 150,000 clones, with over 65% as singletons. Input material: PBMCs. This receptor was taken from a young man in good health and CMV-seropositive.

The CDR3 DNA is TGTGCCAGCAGTACAGGGGGCTGGAACGAGCAGTACTTC. Residues: CASSTGGWNEQYF. The chain is built from TRBV2 and TRBJ2-7; TRBD1 matches 9 bases. There are 13 residues in the CDR3. V gave up 5 bases and J gave up 5 bases; unmatched junction bases: 4. CDR1 is SNHLY, CDR2 FYNNEI, per germline.